These 10 T cell receptor beta chains originate from one sample sequenced in a study of T cell responses to AZD1222 COVID-19 vaccine. This table comes from immunoSEQ multiplex PCR, and its TCRdb copy is limited to in-frame clones, with some not included. The sample shows some 85,000 clones, around 87% of them seen only once. Sequenced material: peripheral blood, taken on day 0 of AZD1222 vaccination. Receptors were obtained from an adult in good health.

The chain uses TRBV7-7 and TRBJ2-1; D may match TRBD1 or TRBD2 (6 bases each). In germline, CDR1 is SSHAT, CDR2 FNYEAQ (reference sequence). Trimming pared 1 base from V and 10 bases from J, leaving 14 bases between. CDR3 length equals 14 residues. The CDR3 region has the DNA TGTGCCAGCAGCTTAGGATTTAAGGGGGGCGAGCAGTTCTTC. This translates into CASSLGFKGGEQFF.

The chain employs TRBV12-3 or TRBV12-4 and TRBJ2-1; 8 bases align to TRBD2. The CDR3 spans 12 residues. Trimming took 2 bases from V and 9 from J; bases not matched to a gene: 0. The CDR3 loop reads CASSLLAGEQFF. DNA for the CDR3: TGTGCCAGCAGTTTACTAGCGGGTGAGCAGTTCTTC.

The rearrangement uses TRBV13 and TRBJ2-1, with D hard to call. V lost 5 bases and J lost 10, with 15 bases in between. CDR3 length equals 13 residues. Germline values: CDR1 PRHDT, CDR2 FYEKMQ (reference sequence). The CDR3 sequence: CASSGQILQEQFF. CDR3 coding DNA: TGTGCCAGCAGCGGCCAAATACTACAAGAGCAGTTCTTC.

The genes are TRBV5-6 and TRBJ2-2, with no clear D. Germline V CDR1 and CDR2: SGHDT, YYEEEE. The CDR3 has 15 residues. Trimming removed 0 bases from V and 1 base from J, with 7 bases in between. CDR3 nucleotide sequence: TGTGCCAGCAGCTTGGAACCGCGGAACACCGGGGAGCTGTTTTTT. Its translation: CASSLEPRNTGELFF. The variable domain in full, with the rest retrieved from reference TRBV5-6 and TRBJ2-2, is DAGVTQSPTHLIKTRGQQVTLRCSPKSGHDTVSWYQQALGQGPQFIFQYYEEEERQRGNFPDRFSGHQFPNYSSELNVNALLLGDSALYLCASSLEPRNTGELFFGEGSRLTVL.

The rearrangement joins TRBV27 to TRBJ1-2, with 8 nucleotides matching TRBD1. Trimming cost V 7 bases and J 2 bases; bases outside gene matches: 3. The germline V gene has CDR1 MNHEY and CDR2 SMNVEV (reference sequence). The CDR3 loop spans 13 amino acids. This CDR3 reads CASKGQENYGYTF. As DNA, the CDR3 is TGTGCCAGCAAGGGACAGGAGAACTATGGCTACACCTTC.

The genes are TRBV15 and TRBJ1-6, with D tentatively TRBD1 (6 bases). V was pared by 5 bases and J by 7 bases, with 15 bases between. The CDR3 is made up of 15 amino acids. Per the germline V gene, CDR1 is LNHNV and CDR2 is YYDKDF (reference sequence). The CDR3 here is CATSPRGPTNSPLHF. The DNA of the CDR3 is TGTGCCACCAGCCCTCGGGGGCCCACGAATTCACCCCTCCACTTT.

The chain is built from TRBV11-2 and TRBJ2-7, with 7 bases fitting TRBD1. CDR1 and CDR2 from the germline V gene are SGHAT and FQNNGV. V shed 1 base, J shed 7 bases, and the junction held 7 bases outside the gene matches. CDR3 size: 14 residues. DNA of the CDR3: TGTGCCAGCAGCTTAGCGGGACAGCTAACTGAGCAGTACTTC. It codes for CASSLAGQLTEQYF.

V gene TRBV30 combines with J gene TRBJ2-5; no firm D call. Germline V lookup: CDR1 GTSNPN, CDR2 SVGIG (reference sequence). V was trimmed by 1 base and J by 1 base, leaving 10 bases between them. The CDR3 runs to 14 residues. Written as DNA, the CDR3 is TGTGCCTGGAGTGCGGCGTGGGGCCAAGAGACCCAGTACTTC. Its protein is CAWSAAWGQETQYF. The full variable domain, completed using reference TRBV30 and TRBJ2-5, is SQTIHQWPATLVQPVGSPLSLECTVEGTSNPNLYWYRQAAGRGLQLLFYSVGIGQISSEVPQNLSASRPQDRQFILSSKKLLLSDSGFYLCAWSAAWGQETQYFGPGTRLLVL.

The chain uses TRBV7-8 and TRBJ1-5, with 8 nucleotides matching TRBD1. Germline V gene sequence: CDR1 SGHVS, CDR2 FQNEAQ. The ends lost 5 bases at V and 7 bases at J; junction bases unmatched: 10. This CDR3 has 15 amino acids. This CDR3 is CASSPKDRERQPQHF. The CDR3 nucleotides read TGTGCCAGCAGCCCGAAGGACAGGGAGCGGCAGCCCCAGCATTTT.

The chain uses TRBV28 and TRBJ2-7, with 7 bases identical to TRBD2. J lost 2 bases, V lost 5 bases, and 12 bases had no gene match. This CDR3 is 16 amino acids long. Germline V gene sequence: CDR1 MDHEN, CDR2 SYDVKM. CDR3 coding DNA: TGTGCCAGCAGTACACCGGGACTCCGGGGGGCCTACGAGCAGTACTTC. It yields the protein CASSTPGLRGAYEQYF. Together with reference TRBV28 and TRBJ2-7, the CDR3 gives the full variable domain: DVKVTQSSRYLVKRTGEKVFLECVQDMDHENMFWYRQDPGLGLRLIYFSYDVKMKEKGDIPEGYSVSREKKERFSLILESASTNQTSMYLCASSTPGLRGAYEQYFGPGTRLTVT.